One and the same sample provided the 26 T cell receptor beta chains below, sequenced in a study of blood T cell repertoires in COVID-19. Sequenced by immunoSEQ multiplex PCR; TCRdb stores in-frame clones only, minus some. This repertoire shows approximately 160,000 clones, roughly 88% found once; its top ten account for more than 5.5%. Sequencing was done on a sample of peripheral blood. The receptors stem from a woman between 50 and 59 years old in a cohort sampled during active or convalescent COVID-19.

The chain joins TRBV2 to TRBJ1-1; D is possibly TRBD1 (5 bases). The V end lost 9 bases, the J end lost 1 base, and 12 bases lay between the germline ends. The CDR3 covers 13 residues. The germline CDR1 and CDR2 sequences are SNHLY and FYNNEI. The CDR3, as DNA: TGTGCCAGGAGAAAGGGGTGGAACACTGAAGCTTTCTTT. Its translation is CARRKGWNTEAFF.

The chain recombines TRBV7-9 with TRBJ2-5; tentatively, D is TRBD1 (6 bases). V dropped 1 base and J dropped 4 bases, with 13 bases sitting between them. Germline values: CDR1 SEHNR, CDR2 FQNEAQ (reference sequence). CDR3 length: 15 amino acids. The CDR3 region has the DNA TGTGCCAGCAGCTTAGGTTTACCAGGGGTAGAGACCCAGTACTTC. Encoded protein: CASSLGLPGVETQYF.

V gene TRBV4-2 combines with J gene TRBJ2-3; D possibly corresponds to TRBD1 (6 bases). Trimming took off 1 base at V and 4 bases at J, with 9 bases between the two ends. Germline V gene lookup returns CDR1 LGHNA and CDR2 YNFKEQ. This CDR3 comprises 14 residues. CDR3 region: CASSQVEGADTQYF. CDR3 bases: TGTGCCAGCAGCCAAGTCGAGGGGGCAGATACGCAGTATTTT.

The chain recombines TRBV10-3 with TRBJ2-1; TRBD2 matches at 10 bases. CDR3 length: 14 residues. Trimming cost V 6 bases and J 8 bases; bases outside gene matches: 7. Germline V gene sequence: CDR1 ENHRY, CDR2 SYGVKD. This CDR3 is CAIRASGGKDEQFF. The CDR3 nucleotides are TGTGCCATCAGGGCTAGCGGGGGAAAGGATGAGCAGTTCTTC.

This clone was observed a single time. V gene TRBV6-5 combines with J gene TRBJ2-7; 7 nucleotides match TRBD2. In germline, CDR1 is MNHEY, CDR2 SVGAGI. This CDR3 region has 12 residues. J lost 9 bases, V lost 10 bases, and 12 bases had no gene match. In DNA, the CDR3 is TGTGCCACCTGGGCGGGGGTATCGGGGCAGTACTTC. The encoded protein is CATWAGVSGQYF.

V usage is TRBV7-3 and J usage is TRBJ1-2; 7 nucleotides line up with TRBD1. Trimming removed 4 bases from V and 2 bases from J; junction bases left unmatched: 7. Looked up from germline, CDR1 is SGHTA and CDR2 is FQGTGA. This CDR3 is built from 15 residues. The CDR3 region has the DNA TGTGCCAGCAGCTCACCCGGGACAGAAAACTATGGCTACACCTTC. Protein: CASSSPGTENYGYTF. The variable domain in full, with the rest retrieved from reference TRBV7-3 and TRBJ1-2, is GAGVSQTPSNKVTEKGKYVELRCDPISGHTALYWYRQSLGQGPEFLIYFQGTGAADDSGLPNDRFFAVRPEGSVSTLKIQRTERGDSAVYLCASSSPGTENYGYTFGSGTRLTVV.

The chain couples TRBV6-2 or TRBV6-3 to TRBJ1-1; D is ambiguous. Per germline, CDR1 MNHEY and CDR2 SVGEGT. Trimming cost V 2 bases and J 0 bases, with 7 bases left between them. The length of the CDR3 is 14 residues. CDR3 in amino acids: CASSYLSLNTEAFF. The CDR3 nucleotides are TGTGCCAGCAGTTACCTGTCCCTGAACACTGAAGCTTTCTTT.

This clone was seen only once. The V gene is TRBV7-3, the J gene TRBJ2-7, with D tentatively TRBD2 (6 bases). Germline-derived CDR1 and CDR2 are SGHTA and FQGTGA. This CDR3 contains 15 residues. V was trimmed by 1 base and J by 6 bases, leaving 16 bases between them. The CDR3 reads CASSLMAGTLSEQYF. In DNA form, the CDR3 reads TGTGCCAGCAGCTTAATGGCGGGGACTCTCTCCGAGCAGTACTTC.

The chain uses TRBV7-3 and TRBJ2-3, with 7 bases identical to TRBD2. The CDR3 spans 16 residues. Germline values: CDR1 SGHTA, CDR2 FQGTGA. J lost 0 bases, V lost 0 bases, and 3 bases had no gene match. CDR3 sequence: CASSLTPAGSTDTQYF. In DNA, the CDR3 is TGTGCCAGCAGCTTAACCCCAGCGGGGAGCACAGATACGCAGTATTTT. The variable domain in full, with the rest retrieved from reference TRBV7-3 and TRBJ2-3, is GAGVSQTPSNKVTEKGKYVELRCDPISGHTALYWYRQSLGQGPEFLIYFQGTGAADDSGLPNDRFFAVRPEGSVSTLKIQRTERGDSAVYLCASSLTPAGSTDTQYFGPGTRLTVL.

In nucleotides, the CDR3 is TGTGCCAGCAGCTTAGCGGAGTCCGGATTCTACACCTTC. This encodes CASSLAESGFYTF. The chain carries TRBV11-2 and TRBJ1-2; no clear D. This CDR3 has 13 amino acids. With 1 base removed from V and 10 bases from J, the gap between germline ends came to 13 bases. Germline V lookup: CDR1 SGHAT, CDR2 FQNNGV.

This sequence joins TRBV5-1 and TRBJ2-7; 11 bases are shared with TRBD2. Germline-derived CDR1 and CDR2 are SGHRS and YFSETQ. The CDR3 length is 16 residues. Unmatched junction bases numbered 6, after V lost 4 bases and J lost 0 bases. The CDR3 DNA reads as TGCGCCAGCAGCCCGGGACTAGCGGTAAGCTCCTACGAGCAGTACTTC. Translation: CASSPGLAVSSYEQYF. Together with reference TRBV5-1 and TRBJ2-7, the CDR3 gives the full variable domain: KAGVTQTPRYLIKTRGQQVTLSCSPISGHRSVSWYQQTPGQGLQFLFEYFSETQRNKGNFPGRFSGRQFSNSRSEMNVSTLELGDSALYLCASSPGLAVSSYEQYFGPGTRLTVT.

The CDR3 region has the DNA TGTGCCAGCAGCTCCTCAGGGGGCAGCACAGATACGCAGTATTTT. It encodes CASSSSGGSTDTQYF. The chain has TRBV5-8 and TRBJ2-3, with 8 bases lining up with TRBD1. The CDR3 runs 15 residues. V dropped 3 bases and J dropped 0; count of bases not matched to a gene: 3. Germline V gene lookup returns CDR1 SGHTS and CDR2 YDEGEE.

V and J are TRBV7-2 and TRBJ1-1; D remains unclear. V was clipped by 3 bases and J by 11 bases, with 10 bases between them. Germline assignment: CDR1 SGHTA and CDR2 FQGNSA. The length of the CDR3 is 11 residues. The CDR3 nucleotides are TGTGCCAGCAGCTTGCTGGGCGTCGCTTTCTTT. It encodes CASSLLGVAFF.

This chain uses TRBV19 with TRBJ1-5; 8 nucleotides agree with TRBD1. Germline loops: CDR1 LNHDA, CDR2 SQIVND (reference sequence). The CDR3 loop spans 14 amino acids. Trimming removed 3 bases from V and 5 bases from J; junction bases left unmatched: 3. The DNA for the CDR3 is TGTGCCAGTAGTATCAGGGGGCAGGATCAGCCCCAGCATTTT. The encoded protein is CASSIRGQDQPQHF.

The chain has TRBV4-3 and TRBJ2-7; weak D call: TRBD1 (5 bases). Germline CDR1 LGHNA, CDR2 YSLEER. V shed 4 bases and J shed 5 bases, with 15 bases lying between them. This CDR3 is 14 amino acids long. The CDR3 DNA reads TGCGCCAGCAGCCCCCAATCAGGGCCTCACGAGCAGTACTTC. Translation: CASSPQSGPHEQYF.

V usage is TRBV6-6 and J usage is TRBJ1-2; D perhaps matches TRBD1 (6 bases). CDR1 and CDR2 from the germline V gene are MNHNY and SVGAGI (reference sequence). V lost 7 bases, J lost 4 bases, and 16 bases lay in between. The CDR3 is made up of 14 amino acids. In nucleotides, the CDR3 is TGTGCCAGCACCGAACCGACAGGTAGCTATGGCTACACCTTC. It specifies CASTEPTGSYGYTF.

This chain joins TRBV5-4 and TRBJ2-1; tentatively, D is TRBD2 (6 bases). The CDR3 sequence is 15 residues long. Germline loops: CDR1 SGHNT, CDR2 YYREEE (reference sequence). V was shortened by 0 bases and J by 5 bases, with 12 bases between the two germline ends. The CDR3 DNA reads as TGTGCCAGCAGCTTGGCGGGACTGGGAAACAATGAGCAGTTCTTC. Translation: CASSLAGLGNNEQFF.

To note about this clone: Other DNA sequences from this sample encode an identical CDR3 as well. V and J are TRBV18 and TRBJ1-5; 9 bases line up with TRBD1. The V gene's germline CDR1 is KGHSH and CDR2 LQKENI. J was trimmed by 4 bases and V by 6 bases; bases with no gene match: 4. The CDR3 has 14 residues. The CDR3 sequence is CASSLGQGNQPQHF. The CDR3 nucleotides are TGTGCCAGCTCGCTGGGACAGGGAAATCAGCCCCAGCATTTT.

This chain connects TRBV6-5 to TRBJ1-1, with no clear D. Germline V gene lookup returns CDR1 MNHEY and CDR2 SVGAGI. Trimming stripped 8 bases from V and 2 bases from J, with 12 bases between. This CDR3 comprises 13 residues. As DNA, the CDR3 is TGTGCCAGCCGGGCGGGGATTAACACTGAAGCTTTCTTT. This gives the protein CASRAGINTEAFF.

To note about this clone: The sample has other DNA sequences that encode this CDR3 too. The V gene is TRBV30, the J gene TRBJ1-1; a weak D match, TRBD1 (6 bases). Per germline, CDR1 GTSNPN and CDR2 SVGIG (reference sequence). V dropped 1 base and J dropped 2 bases, with 8 bases sitting between them. The CDR3 has 13 amino acids. The CDR3 DNA sequence: TGTGCCTGGAGTGGGACAGCTAACACTGAAGCTTTCTTT. Translating gives CAWSGTANTEAFF.

The genes are TRBV10-3 and TRBJ1-3; tentatively, D is TRBD1 (5 bases). Germline V gene sequence: CDR1 ENHRY, CDR2 SYGVKD. The CDR3 is made up of 15 amino acids. V shed 3 bases and J shed 1 base, with 10 bases lying between them. CDR3 in amino acids: CAISEIPGSGNTIYF. CDR3 coding DNA: TGTGCCATCAGTGAAATTCCAGGGTCTGGAAACACCATATATTTT.

The rearrangement uses TRBV6-1 and TRBJ1-2; TRBD1 is a possible D gene (5 bases). The V gene lost 3 bases and the J gene lost 4 bases, with 21 bases spanning the gap. CDR3 length: 17 amino acids. The germline CDR1 and CDR2 sequences are MNHNS and SASEGT. The CDR3 DNA sequence: TGTGCCAGCAGTGATTCATCCCCGGGGGGTGGTAGCTATGGCTACACCTTC. Translated: CASSDSSPGGGSYGYTF.

The chain uses TRBV6-5 and TRBJ1-1; D remains ambiguous. This CDR3 comprises 15 residues. Germline-derived CDR1 and CDR2 are MNHEY and SVGAGI. Between the trimmed V and J ends, which lost 5 bases and 0 bases, there was a span of 13 bases. Here the CDR3 reads CASSPSRTVNTEAFF. CDR3 DNA: TGTGCCAGCAGTCCCTCCAGGACTGTGAACACTGAAGCTTTCTTT.

This chain links TRBV5-1 with TRBJ2-1; 11 nucleotides match TRBD2. J gave up 5 bases and V 6 bases, and 7 bases lay outside the gene matches. Germline V gene sequence: CDR1 SGHRS, CDR2 YFSETQ. The CDR3 has 15 amino acids. The CDR3 DNA reads TGCGCCAGCACCATAGCGGGGGGGCGTAACAATGAGCAGTTCTTC. It encodes CASTIAGGRNNEQFF.

This clone was seen only a few times. The chain links TRBV18 to TRBJ1-2, with 8 bases lining up with TRBD1. The J segment lost 8 bases and the V segment lost 0 bases, leaving 5 bases of the junction unmatched. CDR1 KGHSH and CDR2 LQKENI come from the germline V gene. This CDR3 contains 14 residues. CDR3 in DNA: TGTGCCAGCTCACCACCGTCGACAGGGGACGGCTACACCTTC. Protein sequence: CASSPPSTGDGYTF.

The gene calls are TRBV25-1 and TRBJ1-1; D is unresolved. The CDR3 is 17 residues long. Germline CDR1 MGHDK, CDR2 SYGVNS. V was cut by 7 bases and J by 0 bases, with 21 bases left in between. CDR3 DNA: TGTGCCAGCATCTCCATATCCCGGGTCCTCATGAACACTGAAGCTTTCTTT. Protein product: CASISISRVLMNTEAFF. Drawing the rest from reference TRBV25-1 and TRBJ1-1, the complete variable domain is EADIYQTPRYLVIGTGKKITLECSQTMGHDKMYWYQQDPGMELHLIHYSYGVNSTEKGDLSSESTVSRIRTEHFPLTLESARPSHTSQYLCASISISRVLMNTEAFFGQGTRLTVV.